This TCR beta chain was observed in a study of control samples from healthy donors and cancer patients. Profiled with immunoSEQ multiplex PCR; TCRdb holds only in-frame clones, not every one. The sample has tens of thousands of clones; around nine tenths are singletons. The CDR3 is 14 amino acids. Deletions cut 3 bases from V and 7 bases from J, with 13 bases between. Germline V gene sequence: CDR1 MRHNA, CDR2 SNTAGT. The source is a woman between 50 and 59 years old with colorectal cancer. The V call is TRBV6-4, the J call TRBJ2-1, with D perhaps being TRBD1 or TRBD2 (6 bases each). Sequenced material: PBMCs. The CDR3, as DNA: TGTGCCAGCAGTGAGCGATGGGGGGCAAATGAGCAGTTCTTC. Translating gives CASSERWGANEQFF.